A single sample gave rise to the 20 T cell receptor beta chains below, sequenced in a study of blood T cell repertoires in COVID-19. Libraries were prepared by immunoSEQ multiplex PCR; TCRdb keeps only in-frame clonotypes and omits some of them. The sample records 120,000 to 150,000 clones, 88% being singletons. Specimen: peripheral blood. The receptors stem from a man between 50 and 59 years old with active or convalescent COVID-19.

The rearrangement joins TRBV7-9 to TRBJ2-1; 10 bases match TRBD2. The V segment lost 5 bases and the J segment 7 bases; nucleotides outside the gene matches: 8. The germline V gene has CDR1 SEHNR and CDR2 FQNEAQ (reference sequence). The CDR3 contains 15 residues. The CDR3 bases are TGTGCCAGCAGCGCTATGGGACTAGCGCTGAATGAGCAGTTCTTC. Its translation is CASSAMGLALNEQFF. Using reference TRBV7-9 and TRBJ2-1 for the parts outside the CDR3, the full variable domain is DTGVSQNPRHKITKRGQNVTFRCDPISEHNRLYWYRQTLGQGPEFLTYFQNEAQLEKSRLLSDRFSAERPKGSFSTLEIQRTEQGDSAMYLCASSAMGLALNEQFFGPGTRLTVL.

CDR3 nucleotide sequence: TGTGCCAGCAGTTTAACAGGAGTGAACACTGAAGCTTTCTTT. The encoded protein is CASSLTGVNTEAFF. The rearrangement uses TRBV25-1 and TRBJ1-1, with TRBD1 as a possible D gene (5 bases). CDR1 is MGHDK, CDR2 SYGVNS, per germline. Trimming removed 5 bases from V and 0 bases from J, with 10 bases in between. The length of the CDR3 is 14 residues.

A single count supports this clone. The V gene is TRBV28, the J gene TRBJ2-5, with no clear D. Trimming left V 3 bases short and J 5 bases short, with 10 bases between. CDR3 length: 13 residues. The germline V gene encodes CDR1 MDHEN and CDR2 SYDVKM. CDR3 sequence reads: CASSFVPEETQYF. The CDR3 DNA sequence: TGTGCCAGCAGTTTCGTGCCCGAGGAGACCCAGTACTTC.

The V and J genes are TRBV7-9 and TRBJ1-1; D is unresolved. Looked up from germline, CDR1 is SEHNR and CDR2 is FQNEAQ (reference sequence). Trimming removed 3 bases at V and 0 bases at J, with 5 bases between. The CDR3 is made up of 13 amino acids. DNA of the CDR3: TGTGCCAGCAGCTTGTACATGAACACTGAAGCTTTCTTT. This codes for CASSLYMNTEAFF.

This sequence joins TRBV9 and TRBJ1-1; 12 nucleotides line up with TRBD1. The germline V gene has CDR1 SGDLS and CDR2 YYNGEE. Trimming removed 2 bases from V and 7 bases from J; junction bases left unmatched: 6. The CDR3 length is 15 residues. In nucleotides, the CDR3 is TGTGCCAGCAGCGTGGTGGGACAGGGGGCCGGTGAAGCTTTCTTT. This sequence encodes CASSVVGQGAGEAFF.

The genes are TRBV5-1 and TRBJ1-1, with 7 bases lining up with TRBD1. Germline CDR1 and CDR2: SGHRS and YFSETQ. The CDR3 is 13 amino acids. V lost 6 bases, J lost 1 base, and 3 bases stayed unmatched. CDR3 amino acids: CASKGGPNTEAFF. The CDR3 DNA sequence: TGCGCCAGCAAAGGGGGCCCGAACACTGAAGCTTTCTTT.

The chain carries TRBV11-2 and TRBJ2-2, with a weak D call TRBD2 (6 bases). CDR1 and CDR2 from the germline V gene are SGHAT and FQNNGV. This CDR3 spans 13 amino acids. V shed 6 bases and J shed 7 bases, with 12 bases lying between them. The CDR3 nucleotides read TGTGCCAGCAGACCGACTAGTGGCGGGGAGCTGTTTTTT. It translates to CASRPTSGGELFF.

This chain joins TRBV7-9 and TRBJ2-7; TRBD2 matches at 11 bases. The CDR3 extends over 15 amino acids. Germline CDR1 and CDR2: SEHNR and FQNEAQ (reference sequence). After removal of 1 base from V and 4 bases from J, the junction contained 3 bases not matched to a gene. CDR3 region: CASSLVLAGAYEQYF. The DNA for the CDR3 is TGTGCCAGCAGCTTAGTACTAGCGGGAGCATACGAGCAGTACTTC.

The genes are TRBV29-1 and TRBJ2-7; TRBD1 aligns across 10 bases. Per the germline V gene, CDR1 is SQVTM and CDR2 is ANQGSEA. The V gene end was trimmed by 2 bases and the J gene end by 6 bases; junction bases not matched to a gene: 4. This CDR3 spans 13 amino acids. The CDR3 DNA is TGCAGCGTTGAAAGGGACAGGGGCAGCGAGCAGTACTTC. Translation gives CSVERDRGSEQYF.

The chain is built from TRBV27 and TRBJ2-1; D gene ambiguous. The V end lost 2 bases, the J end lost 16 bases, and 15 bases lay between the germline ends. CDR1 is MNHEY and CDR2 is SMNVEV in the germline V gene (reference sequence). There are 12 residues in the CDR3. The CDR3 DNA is TGTGCCAGCAGTTTAAGGCTAGACGATTTTTTCTTC. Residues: CASSLRLDDFFF.

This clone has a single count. CDR3 sequence reads: CASSLLAGGLSEQFF. In DNA form, the CDR3 reads TGTGCCAGCAGCCTCCTAGCGGGAGGGCTTAGTGAGCAGTTCTTC. The chain joins TRBV7-2 to TRBJ2-1, with 12 bases that match TRBD2. The CDR3 is 15 residues long. The V gene end was trimmed by 5 bases and the J gene end by 9 bases; junction bases not matched to a gene: 8. Per the germline V gene, CDR1 is SGHTA and CDR2 is FQGNSA.

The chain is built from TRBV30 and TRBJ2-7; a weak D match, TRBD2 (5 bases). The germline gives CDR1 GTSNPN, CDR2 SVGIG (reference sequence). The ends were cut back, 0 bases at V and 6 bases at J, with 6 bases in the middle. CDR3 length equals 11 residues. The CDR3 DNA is TGTGCCTGGAGTGTACGGGGCGAGCAGTACTTC. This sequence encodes CAWSVRGEQYF.

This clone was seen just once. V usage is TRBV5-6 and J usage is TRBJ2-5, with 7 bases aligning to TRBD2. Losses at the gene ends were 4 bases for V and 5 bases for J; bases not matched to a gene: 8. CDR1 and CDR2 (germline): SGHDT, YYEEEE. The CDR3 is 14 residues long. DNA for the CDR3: TGTGCCAGCAGCCCCGGAGCGGGACTCGAGACCCAGTACTTC. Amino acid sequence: CASSPGAGLETQYF.

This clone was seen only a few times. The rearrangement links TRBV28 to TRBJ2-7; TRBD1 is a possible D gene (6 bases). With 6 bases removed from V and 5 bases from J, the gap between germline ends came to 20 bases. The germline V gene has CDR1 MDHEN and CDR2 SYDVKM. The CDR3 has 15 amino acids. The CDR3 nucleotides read TGTGCCAGCAGCTCTTGGACAGTATTCGTCAACGAGCAGTACTTC. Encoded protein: CASSSWTVFVNEQYF.

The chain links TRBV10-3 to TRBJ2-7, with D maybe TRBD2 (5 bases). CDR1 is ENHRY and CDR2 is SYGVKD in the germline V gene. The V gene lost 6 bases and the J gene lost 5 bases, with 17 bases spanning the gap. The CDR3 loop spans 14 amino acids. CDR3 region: CAIRADFLGNEQYF. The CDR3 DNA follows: TGTGCCATCAGGGCGGACTTCCTAGGCAACGAGCAGTACTTC.

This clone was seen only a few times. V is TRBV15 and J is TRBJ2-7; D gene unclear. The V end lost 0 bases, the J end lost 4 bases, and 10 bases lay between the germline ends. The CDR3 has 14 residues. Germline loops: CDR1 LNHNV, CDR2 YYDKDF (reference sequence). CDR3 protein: CATSRDPARYEQYF. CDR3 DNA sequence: TGTGCCACCAGCAGAGATCCGGCCAGGTACGAGCAGTACTTC.

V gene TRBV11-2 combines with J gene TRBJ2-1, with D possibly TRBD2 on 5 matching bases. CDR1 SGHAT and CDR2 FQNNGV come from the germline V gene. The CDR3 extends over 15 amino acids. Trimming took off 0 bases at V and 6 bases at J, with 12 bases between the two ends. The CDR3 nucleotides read TGTGCCAGCAGCTTAGAAGTGGGAGTAGGCAATGAGCAGTTCTTC. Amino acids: CASSLEVGVGNEQFF.

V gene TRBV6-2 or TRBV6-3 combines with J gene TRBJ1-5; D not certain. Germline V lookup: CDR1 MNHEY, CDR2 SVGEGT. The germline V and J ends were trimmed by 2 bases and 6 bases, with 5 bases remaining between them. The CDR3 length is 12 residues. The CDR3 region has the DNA TGTGCCAGCAGTTACGGAGGTCAGCCCCAGCATTTT. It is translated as CASSYGGQPQHF.

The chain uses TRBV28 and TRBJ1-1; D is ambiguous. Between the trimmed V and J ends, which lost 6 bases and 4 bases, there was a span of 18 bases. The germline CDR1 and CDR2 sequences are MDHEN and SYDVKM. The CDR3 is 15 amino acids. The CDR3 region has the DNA TGTGCCAGCAGCATTCAAAACCCGGGAAGCACTGAAGCTTTCTTT. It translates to CASSIQNPGSTEAFF.

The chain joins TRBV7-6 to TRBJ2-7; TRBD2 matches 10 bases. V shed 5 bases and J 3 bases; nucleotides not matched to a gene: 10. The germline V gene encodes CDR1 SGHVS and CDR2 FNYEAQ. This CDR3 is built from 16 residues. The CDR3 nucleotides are TGTGCCAGCAGCCAAGGGGCTAGCGGGAGTAGCTACGAGCAGTACTTC. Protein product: CASSQGASGSSYEQYF. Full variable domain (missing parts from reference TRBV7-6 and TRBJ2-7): GAGVSQSPRYKVTKRGQDVALRCDPISGHVSLYWYRQALGQGPEFLTYFNYEAQQDKSGLPNDRFSAERPEGSISTLTIQRTEQRDSAMYRCASSQGASGSSYEQYFGPGTRLTVT.